These 11 T cell receptor beta chains were all obtained from the same sample, sequenced in a study of T-cell reconstitution after alpha-beta-depleted transplantation in children. Unique molecular identifiers were incorporated when the TCRbeta library was constructed. Each CDR3 protein gets one entry after TCRdb re-called the PCR reads with MiXCR. The sample lists about 240,000 distinct CDR3 sequences, 12% occurring once. The sequenced sample was PBMCs from the stem cell graft donor, obtained from the stem cell graft. These receptors originate from a human donor who donated a stem cell graft to a child with acute lymphoblastic leukemia.

This clonotype has a count of ten or more. V gene TRBV4-3 combines with J gene TRBJ2-7; D perhaps matches TRBD1 (6 bases). V lost 0 bases and J lost 2, with 11 bases in between. Looked up from germline, CDR1 is LGHNA and CDR2 is YSLEER. The CDR3 has 15 amino acids. The CDR3 DNA reads TGCGCCAGCAGCCAAGATCCAGGGGCTACCTACGAGCAGTACTTC. Residues: CASSQDPGATYEQYF.

This clonotype was counted many times. The chain joins TRBV5-6 to TRBJ2-6, with unresolved D. CDR1 is SGHDT, CDR2 YYEEEE, per germline. Trimming left V 4 bases short and J 4 bases short, with 12 bases between. The CDR3 spans 15 residues. The CDR3 region is CASSEQWAGANVLTF. The DNA of the CDR3 is TGTGCCAGCAGCGAACAGTGGGCCGGGGCCAACGTCCTGACTTTC.

At least ten counts were recorded for this clonotype. The genes are TRBV7-2 and TRBJ2-7; D might be TRBD1 (6 bases). With 5 bases removed from V and 6 bases from J, the gap between germline ends came to 14 bases. The CDR3 runs to 13 residues. From germline, CDR1 is SGHTA and CDR2 FQGNSA. The DNA for the CDR3 is TGTGCCAGCAGCCCCTTCAAAGGGGGCGAGCAGTACTTC. It is translated as CASSPFKGGEQYF. The full variable domain, its missing parts supplied by reference TRBV7-2 and TRBJ2-7, is GAGVSQSPSNKVTEKGKDVELRCDPISGHTALYWYRQSLGQGLEFLIYFQGNSAPDKSGLPSDRFSAERTGGSVSTLTIQRTQQEDSAVYLCASSPFKGGEQYFGPGTRLTVT.

The chain combines TRBV4-3 with TRBJ2-7, with TRBD2 as a possible D gene (6 bases). The germline V gene has CDR1 LGHNA and CDR2 YSLEER. The CDR3 extends over 16 amino acids. The germline V and J ends were trimmed by 0 bases and 4 bases, with 16 bases remaining between them. The CDR3 reads CASSQDYGDFPYEQYF. Written as DNA, the CDR3 is TGCGCCAGCAGCCAAGATTATGGGGACTTCCCTTACGAGCAGTACTTC.

This clonotype was observed at least ten times. V usage is TRBV6-1 and J usage is TRBJ1-1; D is uncertain. With 1 base removed from V and 1 base from J, the gap between germline ends came to 13 bases. The CDR3 has 16 amino acids. CDR1 is MNHNS, CDR2 SASEGT, per germline. CDR3 bases: TGTGCCAGCAGTGAAGACCTATCCCCCCCGAACACTGAAGCTTTCTTT. Protein product: CASSEDLSPPNTEAFF.

This clonotype was observed at least ten times. This rearrangement joins TRBV7-2 to TRBJ2-2, with D hard to call. Germline CDR1 and CDR2: SGHTA and FQGNSA. The CDR3 contains 13 residues. The V end was cut by 1 base, the J end by 5 bases, with 5 bases between. The CDR3 DNA sequence: TGTGCCAGCAGCTTAGGGATTACCGGGGAGCTGTTTTTT. It encodes CASSLGITGELFF.

In this sample, this clonotype turned up many times. The rearrangement links TRBV28 to TRBJ2-7, with D perhaps matching TRBD2 (6 bases). Germline CDR1 and CDR2: MDHEN and SYDVKM. This CDR3 has 14 residues. Trimming took off 3 bases at V and 2 bases at J, with 11 bases between the two ends. CDR3 sequence (DNA): TGTGCCAGCAGTTTGCGGGGATTCGCCTACGAGCAGTACTTC. Protein sequence: CASSLRGFAYEQYF.

The sample holds many counts of this clonotype. This chain links TRBV20-1 with TRBJ1-3; D is undetermined. The V gene's germline CDR1 is DFQATT and CDR2 SNEGSKA (reference sequence). The CDR3 spans 13 residues. The V end lost 3 bases, the J end lost 4 bases, and 10 bases lay between the germline ends. The CDR3: CSASFPGGNTIYF. The CDR3 region has the DNA TGCAGTGCTAGCTTCCCGGGAGGAAACACCATATATTTT.

There are many counts of this clonotype. This rearrangement joins TRBV11-2 to TRBJ2-5; 7 nucleotides line up with TRBD2. Germline V gene data show CDR1 as SGHAT and CDR2 as FQNNGV. CDR3 length: 14 amino acids. V was pared by 5 bases and J by 5 bases, with 8 bases of the junction left unmatched. For the CDR3, the DNA is TGTGCCAGCAGCCGGGGAGGGTTCTGGGAGACCCAGTACTTC. Translated, it gives CASSRGGFWETQYF.

Turning to this clonotype: With a much larger clone just one base away, this may be a read error. The V gene is TRBV3-1, the J gene TRBJ2-5, with D uncertain. The germline V gene encodes CDR1 LGHDT and CDR2 YNNKEL (reference sequence). The CDR3 spans 14 residues. Trimming stripped 3 bases from V and 5 bases from J, with 13 bases between. CDR3 residues: CASSHLSGNETQYF. DNA of the CDR3: TGTGCCAGCAGCCATTTATCTGGTAACGAGACCCAGTACTTC.

This clonotype has at least ten counts. The chain joins TRBV28 to TRBJ2-6; TRBD1 is a possible D gene (6 bases). Deletions cut 6 bases from V and 0 bases from J, with 18 bases between. This CDR3 contains 18 residues. CDR1 is MDHEN and CDR2 is SYDVKM in the germline V gene. CDR3 sequence: CASRPLGGESSGANVLTF. As DNA, the CDR3 is TGTGCCAGCAGGCCTCTAGGGGGTGAGAGCTCTGGGGCCAACGTCCTGACTTTC.